This TCR beta chain was sequenced for a study of T cell repertoires in aging, cancer and after chemotherapy. At the level of the study: Patients with chronic lymphocytic leukemia were sampled before and after fludarabine- or bendamustine-based chemotherapy. Study-wide results and limits: Compared with age-matched healthy donors, untreated hematological or solid cancer patients showed higher blood TCR clonality.

Germline CDR1 MNHNS, CDR2 SASEGT. Trimming cost V 6 bases and J 2 bases; bases outside gene matches: 13. The CDR3 runs 17 residues. Peripheral blood genomic DNA, not sorted cells or RNA, was the template. Multiplex touch-down PCR with TRB-A/B primers amplified rearranged V-D-J TRB sequences. TCRdb ran MiXCR on the multiplex PCR reads and lists one entry per CDR3 protein. This table holds about 2,000 distinct CDR3 sequences, nearly 35% found once. A word on this clonotype: Its specificity is not known.

Input material: blood. The receptor comes from a human donor with a blood cancer. The chain couples TRBV6-1 to TRBJ2-3, with 8 bases that match TRBD2. CDR3 protein: CASSADWTSLYTDTQYF. The DNA of the CDR3 is TGTGCCAGCAGCGCCGATTGGACTAGCCTATACACAGATACGCAGTATTTT.